The next 6 T cell receptor beta chains were all read from a single sample in a study of blood T cell repertoires in COVID-19. Sequencing used immunoSEQ multiplex PCR; TCRdb keeps in-frame clones, though not all of them. The table shows 25,000 to 35,000 clones, with approximately 87% occurring only once. The sequenced sample was peripheral blood. The source is a human donor with active COVID-19. The donor label of this sample is uncertain.

The chain combines TRBV7-3 with TRBJ2-5; TRBD2 matches at 9 bases. Germline CDR1 and CDR2: SGHTA and FQGTGA. This CDR3 contains 14 residues. Trimming took 6 bases from V and 3 from J; bases not matched to a gene: 5. The CDR3 sequence: CASSREREEETQYF. The CDR3, as DNA: TGTGCCAGCAGTCGTGAGCGGGAGGAAGAGACCCAGTACTTC.

V usage is TRBV29-1 and J usage is TRBJ2-7, with TRBD2 matching over 7 bases. Trimming removed 0 bases from V and 4 bases from J; junction bases left unmatched: 6. CDR3 length equals 14 residues. The germline gives CDR1 SQVTM, CDR2 ANQGSEA. CDR3 sequence: CSVEDPGEGYEQYF. In DNA, the CDR3 is TGCAGCGTTGAAGATCCGGGGGAGGGATACGAGCAGTACTTC.

The chain combines TRBV7-3 with TRBJ2-2, with TRBD2 matching over 7 bases. CDR3 length equals 15 residues. The germline CDR1 and CDR2 sequences are SGHTA and FQGTGA. V dropped 4 bases and J dropped 4; count of bases not matched to a gene: 6. CDR3 protein: CASSSGLRTTGELFF. The CDR3 DNA reads as TGTGCCAGCAGCTCGGGACTACGTACCACCGGGGAGCTGTTTTTT.

This clone has only a few counts. The chain uses TRBV30 and TRBJ2-2; possible D gene TRBD2, 6 bases. The length of the CDR3 is 15 residues. V was clipped by 3 bases and J by 1 base, with 12 bases between them. From germline, CDR1 is GTSNPN and CDR2 SVGIG (reference sequence). The CDR3 protein is CAWSVGSGNTGELFF. For the CDR3, the DNA is TGTGCCTGGAGCGTTGGTAGCGGGAACACCGGGGAGCTGTTTTTT. The complete variable domain, with remaining parts taken from reference TRBV30 and TRBJ2-2, reads SQTIHQWPATLVQPVGSPLSLECTVEGTSNPNLYWYRQAAGRGLQLLFYSVGIGQISSEVPQNLSASRPQDRQFILSSKKLLLSDSGFYLCAWSVGSGNTGELFFGEGSRLTVL.

This clone occurred a few times. This chain joins TRBV28 and TRBJ2-6; no firm D call. The germline gives CDR1 MDHEN, CDR2 SYDVKM. Trimming shortened V by 6 bases and J by 2 bases, and 11 bases separated the two germline ends. This CDR3 is built from 15 residues. The CDR3 region is CASRPRVAGANVLTF. The CDR3 nucleotides are TGTGCCAGCAGGCCTCGGGTGGCTGGGGCCAACGTCCTGACTTTC.

This chain uses TRBV19 with TRBJ1-4, with D tentatively TRBD1 (5 bases). The V and J ends lost 4 bases and 5 bases respectively, with 17 bases between them. The CDR3 has 16 amino acids. Germline V lookup: CDR1 LNHDA, CDR2 SQIVND (reference sequence). DNA for the CDR3: TGTGCCAGTAGTACTACAGGCGGGATGGCAAATGAAAAACTGTTTTTT. Its translation: CASSTTGGMANEKLFF. Full variable domain (outside the CDR3, taken from reference TRBV19 and TRBJ1-4): DGGITQSPKYLFRKEGQNVTLSCEQNLNHDAMYWYRQDPGQGLRLIYYSQIVNDFQKGDIAEGYSVSREKKESFPLTVTSAQKNPTAFYLCASSTTGGMANEKLFFGSGTQLSVL.